The 16 T cell receptor beta chains below all came from one sample that was sequenced in a study of blood T cell repertoires in COVID-19. Assay used: immunoSEQ multiplex PCR; TCRdb lists only in-frame clones, some missing. The table lists around 160,000 clones, about nine tenths of them singletons. The specimen sequenced was PBMCs or T cells enriched from blood (not recorded which). The receptors come from a woman in her forties who had been exposed to COVID-19.

The V gene is TRBV28, the J gene TRBJ2-2; tentative D call: TRBD2 (5 bases). The CDR3 spans 15 residues. CDR1 is MDHEN and CDR2 is SYDVKM in the germline V gene. Trimming removed 7 bases at V and 4 bases at J, with 16 bases between. CDR3 coding DNA: TGTGCCAGCACAGGACTCGAGAAACTCACCGGGGAGCTGTTTTTT. This translates into CASTGLEKLTGELFF.

This chain links TRBV6-5 with TRBJ1-1, with unresolved D. Trimming pared 0 bases from V and 3 bases from J, leaving 14 bases between. The germline V gene encodes CDR1 MNHEY and CDR2 SVGAGI. The CDR3 consists of 16 residues. The CDR3 nucleotides are TGTGCCAGCAGTTACTCCGGGTACCGACGAGACACTGAAGCTTTCTTT. Protein: CASSYSGYRRDTEAFF.

This sequence joins TRBV29-1 and TRBJ2-1; D gene unclear. Germline V gene data show CDR1 as SQVTM and CDR2 as ANQGSEA. V was shortened by 2 bases and J by 0 bases, with 11 bases between the two germline ends. This CDR3 comprises 15 residues. As DNA, the CDR3 is TGCAGCGTTGAATTAACTGCCTCCTCCTACAATGAGCAGTTCTTC. Its protein product is CSVELTASSYNEQFF.

This clone was found once. The J gene is TRBJ1-5, the V gene TRBV6-5; 7 bases are shared with TRBD1. The J segment lost 5 bases and the V segment lost 6 bases, leaving 7 bases of the junction unmatched. Germline assignment: CDR1 MNHEY and CDR2 SVGAGI. The CDR3 runs to 14 residues. This chain's CDR3 is CASSSRDRHQPQHF. The CDR3 DNA reads as TGTGCCAGCAGCTCCAGGGACAGACATCAGCCCCAGCATTTT.

The chain couples TRBV14 to TRBJ1-1; D remains unclear. Germline CDR1 is SGHDN and CDR2 is FVKESK. V was shortened by 1 base and J by 4 bases, with 7 bases between the two germline ends. This CDR3 contains 13 residues. The CDR3 DNA reads as TGTGCCAGCAGCCAAGTGCGGGCCACTGAAGCTTTCTTT. Its protein product is CASSQVRATEAFF.

The V and J genes are TRBV18 and TRBJ1-3, with TRBD1 matching 8 bases. V was pared by 6 bases and J by 1 base, with 8 bases of the junction left unmatched. The length of the CDR3 is 16 residues. Germline V gives CDR1 KGHSH, CDR2 LQKENI. This chain's CDR3 is CASSRDRKDSGNTIYF. The CDR3 DNA reads as TGTGCCAGCTCTCGGGACAGGAAAGATTCTGGAAACACCATATATTTT.

The sample holds a few counts of this clone. The chain employs TRBV28 and TRBJ1-2; 7 nucleotides match TRBD1. Trimming at V came to 5 bases and at J to 5 bases, leaving 8 bases not matched to a gene. The CDR3 has 14 amino acids. Per germline, CDR1 MDHEN and CDR2 SYDVKM. The CDR3 DNA reads as TGTGCCAGCAGTCGACAGGGTTTGAGGTATGGCTACACCTTC. Amino acid sequence: CASSRQGLRYGYTF.

This chain connects TRBV7-9 to TRBJ1-2; D gene uncertain. The CDR3 has 18 residues. Trimming left V 0 bases short and J 5 bases short, with 22 bases between. Germline-derived CDR1 and CDR2 are SEHNR and FQNEAQ (reference sequence). DNA of the CDR3: TGTGCCAGCAGCTTAGCGCGGCCAATTGGAGGGCCGAGTTATGGCTACACCTTC. It yields the protein CASSLARPIGGPSYGYTF.

This chain joins TRBV5-5 and TRBJ1-6, with TRBD1 matching 8 bases. CDR1 SGHKS and CDR2 YYEKEE come from the germline V gene (reference sequence). CDR3 length: 15 amino acids. Germline trimming cut 4 bases from V and 9 bases from J; bases unmatched to any gene: 9. As DNA, the CDR3 is TGTGCCAGCAGCATCGGACAGGGAGTGCGTTCACCCCTCCACTTT. Its protein product is CASSIGQGVRSPLHF.

In the case of this clone: Other DNA sequences in the same sample also yield this CDR3. V is TRBV5-1 and J is TRBJ1-1, with unresolved D. Germline-derived CDR1 and CDR2 are SGHRS and YFSETQ. CDR3 length equals 13 residues. V was trimmed by 4 bases and J by 1 base, leaving 8 bases between them. CDR3 bases: TGCGCCAGCAGCCTCCAGGAGAACACTGAAGCTTTCTTT. It encodes CASSLQENTEAFF.

The rearrangement links TRBV28 to TRBJ2-7; weak D call: TRBD1 (6 bases). Germline V gene data show CDR1 as MDHEN and CDR2 as SYDVKM. The CDR3 totals 10 residues. Between the trimmed V and J ends, which lost 4 bases and 10 bases, there was a span of 8 bases. This chain's CDR3 is CASSYRDQYF. CDR3 in DNA: TGTGCCAGCAGTTACAGGGACCAGTACTTC.

The V and J genes are TRBV6-5 and TRBJ2-1, with D possibly being TRBD2 (5 bases). Trimming pared 5 bases from V and 6 bases from J, leaving 11 bases between. The CDR3 is 13 residues long. From germline, CDR1 is MNHEY and CDR2 SVGAGI. The CDR3 protein is CASSRDPPNEQFF. The CDR3 DNA reads TGTGCCAGCAGTCGGGATCCCCCCAATGAGCAGTTCTTC.

This chain uses TRBV19 with TRBJ2-5; TRBD2 aligns across 12 bases. This CDR3 spans 16 amino acids. Germline assignment: CDR1 LNHDA and CDR2 SQIVND (reference sequence). V shed 11 bases, J shed 4 bases, and the junction held 14 bases outside the gene matches. CDR3 in DNA: TGTGCCTGTTCTAGCGGGAGGGCTAGGCAAGGAGAGACCCAGTACTTC. Protein sequence: CACSSGRARQGETQYF.

The chain employs TRBV25-1 and TRBJ1-4; D is uncertain. Germline V lookup: CDR1 MGHDK, CDR2 SYGVNS. V lost 7 bases and J 3 bases, leaving 6 bases between the germline ends. The CDR3 has 12 amino acids. The DNA of the CDR3 is TGTGCCAGCACAGAAGCTAATGAAAAACTGTTTTTT. Residues: CASTEANEKLFF. The full variable domain, completed using reference TRBV25-1 and TRBJ1-4, is EADIYQTPRYLVIGTGKKITLECSQTMGHDKMYWYQQDPGMELHLIHYSYGVNSTEKGDLSSESTVSRIRTEHFPLTLESARPSHTSQYLCASTEANEKLFFGSGTQLSVL.

Only a few counts were recorded for this clone. The V call is TRBV5-4, the J call TRBJ1-1; no reliable D call. Deletions cut 3 bases from V and 2 bases from J, with 5 bases between. This CDR3 region has 12 residues. Germline assignment: CDR1 SGHNT and CDR2 YYREEE (reference sequence). CDR3 protein: CASSSSNTEAFF. The CDR3 DNA reads TGTGCCAGCAGCTCGTCCAACACTGAAGCTTTCTTT.

This clone came up many times. This sample includes further DNA sequences coding for the same CDR3. V and J are TRBV3-1 (or the pseudogene TRBV3-2) and TRBJ2-7; no definite D call. The V end was cut by 0 bases, the J end by 2 bases, with 2 bases between. The CDR3 runs 12 residues. From germline, CDR1 is LGHDT and CDR2 YNNKEL (reference sequence). The CDR3 protein is CASSQDTYEQYF. CDR3 bases: TGTGCCAGCAGCCAAGACACCTACGAGCAGTACTTC.